Each of the 29 T cell receptor beta chains below was sequenced from the same sample in a study of shared clonotypes between healthy human individuals. TCRdb's copy holds only in-frame clones and misses some; the assay was immunoSEQ multiplex PCR. The table records some 1,600,000 clones, 95% to 99% of them present only once. Sequencing input: naive CD4+ T cells sorted from blood. Subset noted: CD45RA+ positively selected. These receptors all come from a man between 25 and 39 years old in good health.

The chain has TRBV19 and TRBJ1-5; no definite D call. This CDR3 has 15 amino acids. Germline V gene data show CDR1 as LNHDA and CDR2 as SQIVND (reference sequence). Trimming took off 2 bases at V and 2 bases at J, with 10 bases between the two ends. CDR3 bases: TGTGCCAGTAGTATATTACAGCAGGGCAATCAGCCCCAGCATTTT. It codes for CASSILQQGNQPQHF.

The CDR3 nucleotides are TGTGCCAGTAGACCCAAAGGTGCAGATACGCAGTATTTT. It codes for CASRPKGADTQYF. The chain combines TRBV2 with TRBJ2-3; D is undetermined. Germline CDR1 SNHLY, CDR2 FYNNEI. The CDR3 length is 13 residues. Trimming shortened V by 9 bases and J by 4 bases, and 14 bases separated the two germline ends.

This clone was observed once. J is TRBJ2-6 and V is TRBV18; no firm D call. This CDR3 has 15 amino acids. Looked up from germline, CDR1 is KGHSH and CDR2 is LQKENI. V lost 2 bases to trimming and J lost 2 bases, with 7 bases between them. CDR3 in amino acids: CASSPNKPGANVLTF. The CDR3 nucleotides are TGTGCCAGCTCACCAAATAAACCTGGGGCCAACGTCCTGACTTTC.

The DNA of the CDR3 is TGTGCCAGCAGCGTAGGGAATAGCGGGGGGAACACCGGGGAGCTGTTTTTT. It is translated as CASSVGNSGGNTGELFF. V gene TRBV9 combines with J gene TRBJ2-2; 9 bases fit TRBD2. The CDR3 contains 17 residues. V trimming: 0 bases; J trimming: 1 base; junction bases outside the gene matches: 4. CDR1 SGDLS and CDR2 YYNGEE come from the germline V gene. Looking up the rest from reference TRBV9 and TRBJ2-2 gives the full variable domain: DSGVTQTPKHLITATGQRVTLRCSPRSGDLSVYWYQQSLDQGLQFLIQYYNGEERAKGNILERFSAQQFPDLHSELNLSSLELGDSALYFCASSVGNSGGNTGELFFGEGSRLTVL.

The chain couples TRBV2 to TRBJ1-2; no clear D gene. Trimming pared 7 bases from V and 8 bases from J, leaving 14 bases between. The germline gives CDR1 SNHLY, CDR2 FYNNEI. The CDR3 spans 12 residues. CDR3 region: CASIPALEGYTF. CDR3 nucleotide sequence: TGTGCCAGCATACCGGCATTGGAGGGCTACACCTTC.

Remarks on this clone: The sample carries other DNA sequences with the same CDR3. The chain has TRBV11-2 and TRBJ2-2; 10 bases match TRBD2. The V gene's germline CDR1 is SGHAT and CDR2 FQNNGV. Trimming cost V 5 bases and J 1 base; bases outside gene matches: 4. The CDR3 is 16 amino acids. The CDR3 DNA sequence: TGTGCCAGCAGCCTACGACTAGCGGGGAACACCGGGGAGCTGTTTTTT. It encodes CASSLRLAGNTGELFF.

This chain connects TRBV5-6 to TRBJ2-1; 11 nucleotides agree with TRBD2. J lost 4 bases, V lost 4 bases, and 4 bases had no gene match. This CDR3 is 15 amino acids long. Germline lookup yields CDR1 SGHDT and CDR2 YYEEEE. The CDR3 region is CASSEGLAVYNEQFF. CDR3 nucleotides: TGTGCCAGCAGCGAGGGACTAGCGGTTTACAATGAGCAGTTCTTC.

The chain links TRBV29-1 to TRBJ2-3, with 10 bases aligning to TRBD2. Trimming removed 8 bases from V and 0 bases from J; junction bases left unmatched: 8. The CDR3 spans 15 residues. Per the germline V gene, CDR1 is SQVTM and CDR2 is ANQGSEA. The chain's CDR3 is CSIGGTSDSTDTQYF. CDR3 sequence (DNA): TGCAGCATCGGGGGGACTAGCGACAGCACAGATACGCAGTATTTT.

V usage is TRBV18 and J usage is TRBJ2-1; D is undetermined. V dropped 3 bases and J dropped 8 bases, with 11 bases sitting between them. Germline-derived CDR1 and CDR2 are KGHSH and LQKENI. The CDR3 runs to 13 residues. The CDR3 region is CASSPVDLYEQFF. The DNA for the CDR3 is TGTGCCAGCTCACCGGTCGATCTGTATGAGCAGTTCTTC.

V is TRBV28 and J is TRBJ2-7; 7 bases line up with TRBD1. V was clipped by 7 bases and J by 3 bases; unmatched bases: 12. Germline V CDR1 and CDR2: MDHEN, SYDVKM. This CDR3 spans 15 amino acids. CDR3 amino acids: CASTPRGTANYEQYF. The CDR3 bases are TGTGCCAGCACCCCCCGAGGGACAGCCAACTACGAGCAGTACTTC.

V and J are TRBV6-1 and TRBJ2-3; D is perhaps TRBD1 or TRBD2 (5 bases each). This CDR3 has 14 residues. Germline CDR1 is MNHNS and CDR2 is SASEGT. The V and J ends lost 1 base and 3 bases respectively, with 8 bases between them. The CDR3 is CASSEDWGTDTQYF. CDR3 coding DNA: TGTGCCAGCAGTGAAGATTGGGGGACAGATACGCAGTATTTT.

This rearrangement joins TRBV5-5 to TRBJ1-2, with D perhaps TRBD1 (5 bases). In germline, CDR1 is SGHKS, CDR2 YYEKEE (reference sequence). This CDR3 has 13 residues. V lost 4 bases to trimming and J lost 4 bases, with 11 bases between them. Here the CDR3 reads CASSPRQTYGYTF. The DNA for the CDR3 is TGTGCCAGCAGCCCTCGACAGACCTATGGCTACACCTTC.

This chain links TRBV19 with TRBJ2-7; tentative D call: TRBD2 (7 bases). Germline CDR1 LNHDA, CDR2 SQIVND (reference sequence). V lost 9 bases, J lost 5 bases, and 17 bases lay in between. There are 13 residues in the CDR3. CDR3 residues: CASSHRGANEQYF. DNA of the CDR3: TGTGCCAGCTCCCACCGGGGGGCCAACGAGCAGTACTTC.

This chain links TRBV5-4 with TRBJ2-2; 9 positions agree with TRBD2. Germline CDR1 is SGHNT and CDR2 is YYREEE (reference sequence). CDR3 length equals 15 residues. After removal of 4 bases from V and 7 bases from J, the junction contained 8 bases not matched to a gene. CDR3 nucleotide sequence: TGTGCCAGCAGCAGTGGGACTAGCCTCGTCGGGGAGCTGTTTTTT. Translated: CASSSGTSLVGELFF.

The V gene is TRBV7-2, the J gene TRBJ2-3; no firm D call. Germline CDR1 SGHTA, CDR2 FQGNSA. CDR3 length: 15 residues. Trimming took 7 bases from V and 6 from J, leaving 20 bases between them. The DNA for the CDR3 is TGTGCCAGCACCCTAGGAACTACATCAGGTGATACGCAGTATTTT. Residues: CASTLGTTSGDTQYF. Combining the CDR3 with reference TRBV7-2 and TRBJ2-3 gives the whole variable domain GAGVSQSPSNKVTEKGKDVELRCDPISGHTALYWYRQSLGQGLEFLIYFQGNSAPDKSGLPSDRFSAERTGGSVSTLTIQRTQQEDSAVYLCASTLGTTSGDTQYFGPGTRLTVL.

This chain connects TRBV4-1 to TRBJ1-5; D call uncertain. V gave up 3 bases and J gave up 5 bases, with 5 bases separating them. The CDR3 length is 12 residues. Germline assignment: CDR1 MGHRA and CDR2 YSYEKL. CDR3 nucleotide sequence: TGCGCCAGCAGCCACGCTGATCAGCCCCAGCATTTT. Its protein is CASSHADQPQHF.

This clone turned up a few times. V usage is TRBV4-2 and J usage is TRBJ2-7; 9 bases are shared with TRBD1. This CDR3 region has 15 residues. Per the germline V gene, CDR1 is LGHNA and CDR2 is YNFKEQ. V was pared by 4 bases and J by 5 bases, with 9 bases of the junction left unmatched. The CDR3 DNA follows: TGTGCCAGCAGCCTCGGGACAGGGCCCACCGACGAGCAGTACTTC. Translating it yields CASSLGTGPTDEQYF.

The gene calls are TRBV7-8 and TRBJ2-7, with a tentative D call TRBD1 (5 bases). CDR3 size: 15 residues. V was shortened by 2 bases and J by 2 bases, with 13 bases between the two germline ends. Germline CDR1 reads SGHVS; CDR2 reads FQNEAQ. The CDR3 loop is CASSLNQGNTYEQYF. Here the CDR3 DNA reads TGTGCCAGCAGCTTAAACCAGGGTAACACCTACGAGCAGTACTTC.

The chain carries TRBV6-5 and TRBJ2-1; TRBD1 matches 9 bases. The CDR3 totals 16 residues. J gave up 4 bases and V 2 bases, and 6 bases lay outside the gene matches. Germline assignment: CDR1 MNHEY and CDR2 SVGAGI. The CDR3 region has the DNA TGTGCCAGCAGTTACCCCCACAGGGGGCGGTACAATGAGCAGTTCTTC. This translates into CASSYPHRGRYNEQFF.

This chain links TRBV9 with TRBJ2-1; 7 nucleotides line up with TRBD2. CDR3 length: 16 residues. The V gene's germline CDR1 is SGDLS and CDR2 YYNGEE. V shed 4 bases and J 7 bases; nucleotides not matched to a gene: 14. CDR3 nucleotide sequence: TGTGCCAGCAGCATACTAAACGGGGGAGGGTTGAATGAGCAGTTCTTC. Encoded protein: CASSILNGGGLNEQFF.

This chain links TRBV6-5 with TRBJ2-7; D possibly corresponds to TRBD1 (5 bases). With 7 bases removed from V and 0 bases from J, the gap between germline ends came to 16 bases. Looked up from germline, CDR1 is MNHEY and CDR2 is SVGAGI. There are 15 residues in the CDR3. CDR3 loop: CASTQGVWSSYEQYF. The DNA of the CDR3 is TGTGCCAGCACCCAGGGCGTTTGGAGCTCCTACGAGCAGTACTTC.

The genes are TRBV6-5 and TRBJ2-5, with D possibly TRBD2 on 6 matching bases. Trimming pared 4 bases from V and 5 bases from J, leaving 17 bases between. Germline V lookup: CDR1 MNHEY, CDR2 SVGAGI. The CDR3 spans 15 residues. Written as DNA, the CDR3 is TGTGCCAGCAGTTTTTTAACGGGAGTAGGCGAGACCCAGTACTTC. Its protein is CASSFLTGVGETQYF.

This clone has a single count. The rearrangement links TRBV5-6 to TRBJ2-7; TRBD1 agrees at 9 bases. The CDR3 has 14 residues. Germline trimming cut 4 bases from V and 6 bases from J; bases unmatched to any gene: 8. CDR1 is SGHDT and CDR2 is YYEEEE in the germline V gene. CDR3 region: CASSPDRGLGEQYF. Here the CDR3 DNA reads TGTGCCAGCAGCCCGGACAGGGGTCTAGGCGAGCAGTACTTC. The variable domain in full, completed from reference TRBV5-6 and TRBJ2-7, reads DAGVTQSPTHLIKTRGQQVTLRCSPKSGHDTVSWYQQALGQGPQFIFQYYEEEERQRGNFPDRFSGHQFPNYSSELNVNALLLGDSALYLCASSPDRGLGEQYFGPGTRLTVT.

The genes are TRBV7-3 and TRBJ2-1; 9 nucleotides align to TRBD2. CDR1 is SGHTA and CDR2 is FQGTGA in the germline V gene. CDR3 length: 19 amino acids. Losses at the gene ends were 2 bases for V and 6 bases for J; bases not matched to a gene: 17. This CDR3 reads CASSLWVGTSQQPINEQFF. The CDR3 DNA reads as TGTGCCAGCAGCTTATGGGTGGGGACTAGCCAACAACCTATCAATGAGCAGTTCTTC.

This chain uses TRBV5-5 with TRBJ2-2, with D unclear. The CDR3 covers 14 residues. Germline CDR1 and CDR2: SGHKS and YYEKEE (reference sequence). Trimming shortened V by 0 bases and J by 3 bases, and 6 bases separated the two germline ends. The CDR3 region is CASSLVPDTGELFF. The CDR3 DNA reads as TGTGCCAGCAGCTTGGTGCCCGACACCGGGGAGCTGTTTTTT.

The chain carries TRBV4-1 and TRBJ2-2, with TRBD2 identical over 9 bases. The CDR3 loop spans 18 amino acids. V was clipped by 2 bases and J by 0 bases; unmatched bases: 7. Per the germline V gene, CDR1 is MGHRA and CDR2 is YSYEKL. As DNA, the CDR3 is TGCGCCAGCAGCCAAATAAGCGGGAGGTCCGCGAACACCGGGGAGCTGTTTTTT. Protein product: CASSQISGRSANTGELFF.

The chain combines TRBV28 with TRBJ2-3, with 13 positions matching TRBD2. V gave up 10 bases and J gave up 4 bases; unmatched junction bases: 8. Germline V lookup: CDR1 MDHEN, CDR2 SYDVKM. This CDR3 is 15 amino acids long. As DNA, the CDR3 is TGTGCCACCCGAACTAGCGGGAGGGCCCCAGATACGCAGTATTTT. Its translation: CATRTSGRAPDTQYF.

The chain uses TRBV29-1 and TRBJ2-1, with 7 bases matching TRBD1. The length of the CDR3 is 12 residues. The ends lost 6 bases at V and 8 bases at J; junction bases unmatched: 7. Germline values: CDR1 SQVTM, CDR2 ANQGSEA. CDR3 in amino acids: CSVTDRVDEQFF. The CDR3, as DNA: TGCAGCGTCACCGACAGGGTGGATGAGCAGTTCTTC.

In regard to this clone: Other DNA sequences in the sample encode the same CDR3. The chain employs TRBV18 and TRBJ2-7; 11 bases align to TRBD2. CDR1 and CDR2 from the germline V gene are KGHSH and LQKENI. The CDR3 is 14 residues long. Trimming removed 2 bases from V and 6 bases from J; junction bases left unmatched: 3. The CDR3 DNA follows: TGTGCCAGCTCACCAAAACTAGCGGGAGCCGAGCAGTACTTC. As protein: CASSPKLAGAEQYF.